These T cell receptor beta chains were read from a single sample in a study of T-cell reconstitution after alpha-beta-depleted transplantation in children. TCRdb reprocessed the PCR reads via MiXCR and lists one record per CDR3 protein. The sample lists roughly 310,000 distinct CDR3 sequences, approximately 23% occurring once. The sequencing used PBMCs, mostly from graft donor cells, collected 180 days after TCRalphabeta/CD19-depleted stem cell transplant. These receptors all come from a male patient aged 10-17 years who had a stem cell transplant for acute lymphoblastic leukemia, so the T cells may come from the graft donor. Both conserved end residues are part of each CDR3. A D gene is named only where the DNA matches it firmly. Clone size, where shown, is once, few, many, or a class for clones that have expanded.

abundance	j_gene	v_gene	d_gene	CDR3nt	CDR3aa
NA	TRBJ2-7	TRBV10-3	TRBD1	TGTGCCATCAGCGGAGACAGGGGGCCCTACGAGCAGTACTTC	CAISGDRGPYEQYF
few	TRBJ2-2	TRBV3-1	TRBD2	TGTGCCAGCAGCCCCCGGACTAGCGGGAGTGTAGGGACCGGGGAGCTGTTTTTT	CASSPRTSGSVGTGELFF
few	TRBJ1-1	TRBV27	NA	TGTGCCAGCAGTGAAGCCAGTGTTAGGGGGTGGACTGAAGCTTTCTTT	CASSEASVRGWTEAFF
NA	TRBJ2-6	TRBV12-3/TRBV12-4	NA	TGTGCCAGCACTACGGGTTCTTTGGGTGGGGCCAACGTCCTGACTTTC	CASTTGSLGGANVLTF
NA	TRBJ1-1	TRBV5-6	NA	TGTGCCAGCAGCTTAATTTCCAACACTGAAGCTTTCTTT	CASSLISNTEAFF
many	TRBJ1-2	TRBV12-3/TRBV12-4	NA	TGTGCCAGCAGGCGACAGGTGGTGGCTAACTATGGCTACACCTTC	CASRRQVVANYGYTF
NA	TRBJ2-5	TRBV6-5	TRBD1	TGTGCCAGCAGTTACGACAGGGTGAGGGAGACCCAGTACTTC	CASSYDRVRETQYF
few	TRBJ2-4	TRBV7-2	TRBD1	TGTGCCAGCAGCTTAGCCCGGACAGGGGTAGCCAAAAACATTCAGTACTTC	CASSLARTGVAKNIQYF
NA	TRBJ1-5	TRBV27	TRBD1	TGTGCCAGCAGTCCCCGGACAGGGGCGTTCCGACAGCCCCAGCATTTT	CASSPRTGAFRQPQHF
few	TRBJ2-7	TRBV9	NA	TGTGCCAGCAGCGTAGGGGATTTTTTTTCCTACGAGCAGTACTTC	CASSVGDFFSYEQYF
NA	TRBJ2-3	TRBV12-3/TRBV12-4	TRBD2	TGTGCCAGCAGTCCCGGGACTAGCAAGGCAGATACGCAGTATTTT	CASSPGTSKADTQYF
many	TRBJ2-2	TRBV5-1	NA	TGCGCCAGCAGCTTGGAACCCAACACCGGGGAGCTGTTTTTT	CASSLEPNTGELFF
few	TRBJ2-7	TRBV12-3/TRBV12-4	NA	TGTGCCAGCAGTCCGGCGGGACAGCGGCAGTACTTC	CASSPAGQRQYF
NA	TRBJ1-3	TRBV12-3/TRBV12-4	TRBD1	TGTGCCAGCAGTGGGACAGTGGGATTCTCTGGAAACACCTTATATTTT	CASSGTVGFSGNTLYF
NA	TRBJ1-2	TRBV5-6	TRBD1	TGTGCCAGCAGCCGAGGAGACAGGGAGAGGTTTAAGAACTATGGCTACACCTTC	CASSRGDRERFKNYGYTF
NA	TRBJ2-1	TRBV12-3/TRBV12-4	NA	TGTGCCAGCAGTTTACTGGGGGACAATGAGCAGTTCTTC	CASSLLGDNEQFF
many	TRBJ2-7	TRBV11-2	TRBD2	TGTGCCAGCAGCTTAAGGATTCCTATCTTAGCGGGATCGTCCTACGAGCAGTACTTC	CASSLRIPILAGSSYEQYF
NA	TRBJ2-1	TRBV20-1	TRBD1	TGCAGTGCTAGGGTACGACAGGGAGTGTCGAATGAGCAGTTCTTC	CSARVRQGVSNEQFF
few	TRBJ2-3	TRBV18	TRBD2	TGTGCCAGCTCACGGGGCGGGAGATCGCTAAGCACAGATACGCAGTATTTT	CASSRGGRSLSTDTQYF
NA	TRBJ2-1	TRBV20-1	NA	TGCAGTGCTAGAGTGGGGGCGGCTAGCTCATACGTTGGTCGTGAGCAGTTCTTC	CSARVGAASSYVGREQFF
few	TRBJ2-2	TRBV5-1	TRBD2	TGCGCCAGCAGCTCTAGCGGGGGGGACACCGGGGAGCTGTTTTTT	CASSSSGGDTGELFF
few	TRBJ2-4	TRBV20-1	NA	TGCAGTGCTTCACAGGGAGCCAAAAACATTCAGTACTTC	CSASQGAKNIQYF
NA	TRBJ1-5	TRBV6-1	NA	TGTGCCAGCAGTGAAGACTATAGCAATCAGCCCCAGCATTTT	CASSEDYSNQPQHF
few	TRBJ1-6	TRBV7-6	NA	TGTGCCAGCAGCTGGGGGCCGACCTCCTATAATTCACCCCTCCACTTT	CASSWGPTSYNSPLHF
few	TRBJ2-7	TRBV3-1	NA	TGTGCCAGCAGCCACGCGGGTTGGCCCTACGAGCAGTACTTC	CASSHAGWPYEQYF
NA	TRBJ2-3	TRBV7-3	TRBD2	TGTGCCAGCAGCTTAGGGGAGACTAGCGGGGGCACAGATACGCAGTATTTT	CASSLGETSGGTDTQYF
few	TRBJ2-7	TRBV15	NA	TGTGCCACCAGCAGAGGCCTCCCCTACGAGCAGTACTTC	CATSRGLPYEQYF
NA	TRBJ2-7	TRBV4-1	NA	TGCGCCAGCAGCCAAGATCTACGCTCCTACGAGCAGTACTTC	CASSQDLRSYEQYF
few	TRBJ1-1	TRBV5-1	TRBD1	TGCGCCAGCAGAAAAGGGGGCCGGTCGGACACTGAAGCTTTCTTT	CASRKGGRSDTEAFF
many	TRBJ2-7	TRBV20-1	TRBD1	TGCAGTGCTAGAACAGGGGCCTACGAGCAGTACTTC	CSARTGAYEQYF
NA	TRBJ1-2	TRBV29-1	NA	TGCAGCGTTGAAGGTGGGGTAGGAGAATATGGCTACACCTTC	CSVEGGVGEYGYTF
NA	TRBJ2-7	TRBV10-3	NA	TGTGCCATCAGTGAGGAGGTAATGAACGAGCAGTACTTC	CAISEEVMNEQYF
NA	TRBJ2-5	TRBV7-8	NA	TGTGCCAGCAGCTTAAACCGGCTGCGGGGTTATTCAGAGACCCAGTACTTC	CASSLNRLRGYSETQYF
NA	TRBJ2-7	TRBV10-1	TRBD1	TGCGCCAGCAGTGACGGGACAGAGCCGTACGAGCAGTACTTC	CASSDGTEPYEQYF
few	TRBJ2-1	TRBV10-3	NA	TGTGCCATCAGTGAAAACGACAATGAGCAGTTCTTC	CAISENDNEQFF
few	TRBJ2-1	TRBV5-1	NA	TGCGCCAGCAGCTTGGCTAACCACAATGAGCAGTTCTTC	CASSLANHNEQFF
few	TRBJ2-5	TRBV20-1	NA	TGCAGTGCTAGAGACCGGTCCCGAGTACCCCCAGGGACCCAGTACTTC	CSARDRSRVPPGTQYF
NA	TRBJ2-1	TRBV21-1	NA	TGTGCCAGCAGCAAAGCGAGGTCTAGCGGGAACAATGAGCAGTTCTTC	CASSKARSSGNNEQFF
NA	TRBJ2-2	TRBV24-1	NA	TGTGCCACCAGTGCTAAGGGAAACACCGGGGAGCTGTTTTTT	CATSAKGNTGELFF
NA	TRBJ1-5	TRBV15	NA	TGTGCCACCAGCACGTGGTGGCAGAGCAATCAGCCCCAGCATTTT	CATSTWWQSNQPQHF
NA	TRBJ2-1	TRBV20-1	TRBD2	TGCAGTGCTAGTACTAGCGGGGAGGGGTACAATGAGCAGTTCTTC	CSASTSGEGYNEQFF
NA	TRBJ2-3	TRBV12-3/TRBV12-4	TRBD2	TGTGCCAGCAGTCATACTAGCGGGCCTAGCACAGATACGCAGTATTTT	CASSHTSGPSTDTQYF
few	TRBJ2-3	TRBV20-1	NA	TGCAGTGCCCGTGGTTGGGGGAGTCCAGATACGCAGTATTTT	CSARGWGSPDTQYF
NA	TRBJ1-1	TRBV20-1	NA	TGCAGTGCTAGAGCCTTCCTCCTTTGGGACACTGAAGCTTTCTTT	CSARAFLLWDTEAFF
few	TRBJ2-1	TRBV20-1	TRBD2	TGCAGTGCTAGAGATAACGGGAGGGGGAATGAGCAGTTCTTC	CSARDNGRGNEQFF
few	TRBJ2-1	TRBV7-2	NA	TGTGCCAGCAGCCCCAAGGGTTACAGGGAGCAGTTCTTC	CASSPKGYREQFF
NA	TRBJ2-7	TRBV5-6	TRBD1	TGTGCCAGCAGGTCCCGGACAGGATACTCCTACGAGCAGTACTTC	CASRSRTGYSYEQYF
NA	TRBJ2-7	TRBV6-5	NA	TGTGCCAGCAGTTACGGGCGCCTCTACGAGCAGTACTTC	CASSYGRLYEQYF
NA	TRBJ1-2	TRBV5-1	NA	TGCGCCAGCAGCTTGCAGCAATACACCCTTAACTATGGCGACACCTTC	CASSLQQYTLNYGDTF
few	TRBJ2-1	TRBV5-1	TRBD2	TGCGCCAGCAGCTTGGTTGTAGCGGGAAATGAGCAGTTCTTC	CASSLVVAGNEQFF
few	TRBJ2-5	TRBV12-3/TRBV12-4	NA	TGTGCCAGCAGTTTAAAGTCAAAAGAGACCCAGTACTTC	CASSLKSKETQYF
few	TRBJ2-1	TRBV5-1	NA	TGCGCCAGCAGCACTGGAGACCGGATGAGTCGCTTC	CASSTGDRMSRF